One TCR beta chain is described in this entry. The record originates from a study of OX40 agonist ivuxolimab in advanced cancers. Generated by immunoSEQ multiplex PCR, the TCRdb table keeps only in-frame clones and is missing some. The table records 65,000 to 85,000 clones, 85% to 95% of them present only once. The CDR3 totals 15 residues. Germline V gives CDR1 SNHLY, CDR2 FYNNEI. The ends were cut back, 1 base at V and 2 bases at J, with 12 bases in the middle. The genes are TRBV2 and TRBJ2-7; D assignment may be TRBD1 or TRBD2 (5 bases each). The receptor's source is an adult with an advanced solid tumor such as melanoma, head and neck, liver or kidney cancer. The sample was CD4+ or CD8+ T cells sorted from blood, taken in a trial of the OX40 agonist ivuxolimab. The CDR3 DNA sequence: TGTGCCAGCAGTGAAGGGGACGTTCGTCCCTACGAGCAGTACTTC. This codes for CASSEGDVRPYEQYF.